The 27 T cell receptor beta chains given below trace back to one sample, sequenced in a study of CD8 T cells in ankylosing spondylitis. Study conclusions and caveats: In ankylosing spondylitis blood, a motif of eight highly homologous TCR beta variants appeared characteristic.

Their cognate antigens are unknown. TCRdb called the 5' RACE reads again in MiXCR, with one record for every CDR3 protein. The sample contains almost 400,000 distinct CDR3 sequences, approximately 20% of which appear only once. Sequences were obtained from blood, either unsorted or a sorted T cell fraction (not recorded which). The receptors here all came from a male donor with ankylosing spondylitis.

The rearrangement links TRBV12-3 or TRBV12-4 to TRBJ2-2; perhaps TRBD2 as D (6 bases). The CDR3 loop spans 15 amino acids. The V end lost 6 bases, the J end lost 4 bases, and 15 bases lay between the germline ends. The CDR3, as DNA: TGTGCCAGCAGCCGCGGGGAGTGGGGCACCGGGGAGCTGTTTTTT. Translating it yields CASSRGEWGTGELFF.

The chain recombines TRBV5-1 with TRBJ2-7, with D hard to call. Between the trimmed V and J ends, which lost 3 bases and 0 bases, there was a span of 10 bases. CDR1 and CDR2 (germline): SGHRS, YFSETQ. The CDR3 length is 14 residues. For the CDR3, the DNA is TGCGCCAGCAGCTACCACGGCAGCTCCTACGAGCAGTACTTC. Translation: CASSYHGSSYEQYF. Full variable domain (outside the CDR3, taken from reference TRBV5-1 and TRBJ2-7): KAGVTQTPRYLIKTRGQQVTLSCSPISGHRSVSWYQQTPGQGLQFLFEYFSETQRNKGNFPGRFSGRQFSNSRSEMNVSTLELGDSALYLCASSYHGSSYEQYFGPGTRLTVT.

The chain's CDR3 is CASSLALGTSYQETQYF. Here the CDR3 DNA reads TGTGCCAGCAGTTTAGCGCTAGGGACTTCCTACCAAGAGACCCAGTACTTC. The chain links TRBV12-3 or TRBV12-4 to TRBJ2-5, with D possibly matching TRBD2 (6 bases). Trimming removed 0 bases from V and 0 bases from J, with 14 bases in between. CDR3 length equals 17 residues.

The chain employs TRBV5-1 and TRBJ2-2, with D possibly matching TRBD1 (7 bases). Germline-derived CDR1 and CDR2 are SGHRS and YFSETQ. This CDR3 comprises 16 residues. The V end lost 3 bases, the J end lost 3 bases, and 15 bases lay between the germline ends. The CDR3 sequence is CASSSTTGDYTGELFF. The CDR3 DNA sequence: TGCGCCAGCAGCTCTACCACAGGGGACTACACCGGGGAGCTGTTTTTT.

This chain connects TRBV12-3 or TRBV12-4 to TRBJ1-4; no firm D call. V was trimmed by 3 bases and J by 4 bases, leaving 9 bases between them. The CDR3 is made up of 14 amino acids. CDR3 sequence (DNA): TGTGCCAGCAGTTTCGCGGGTGGTAATGAAAAACTGTTTTTT. Residues: CASSFAGGNEKLFF.

This clonotype was recorded a few times. J is TRBJ2-2 and V is TRBV12-3 or TRBV12-4, with 12 bases lining up with TRBD2. Trimming took 6 bases from V and 2 from J; bases not matched to a gene: 7. The CDR3 is 17 amino acids. This CDR3 is CASSRRTSGINTGELFF. The CDR3 nucleotides are TGTGCCAGCAGCCGGAGGACTAGCGGGATTAACACCGGGGAGCTGTTTTTT.

The chain employs TRBV3-1 and TRBJ1-6; TRBD1 matches at 8 bases. The CDR3 is 14 amino acids. Trimming at V came to 2 bases and at J to 8 bases, leaving 2 bases not matched to a gene. Germline lookup yields CDR1 LGHDT and CDR2 YNNKEL (reference sequence). CDR3 protein: CASSQQGAHSPLHF. DNA for the CDR3: TGTGCCAGCAGCCAACAGGGGGCGCATTCACCCCTCCACTTT.

This clonotype was counted ten times or more. CDR3 protein: CSARGQGDLQPQHF. The CDR3 region has the DNA TGCAGTGCCCGTGGACAGGGGGACTTACAGCCCCAGCATTTT. V is TRBV20-1 and J is TRBJ1-5, with 10 bases lining up with TRBD1. The CDR3 consists of 14 residues. With V trimmed by 6 bases and J by 7 bases, 9 bases remained unmatched. Germline CDR1 is DFQATT and CDR2 is SNEGSKA (reference sequence).

The chain carries TRBV12-3 or TRBV12-4 and TRBJ1-5, with TRBD1 matching 9 bases. J was trimmed by 6 bases and V by 1 base; bases with no gene match: 4. This CDR3 region has 15 residues. The CDR3 sequence is CASSLEGQGIQPQHF. The CDR3 nucleotides are TGTGCCAGCAGTTTAGAGGGACAGGGTATTCAGCCCCAGCATTTT.

The genes are TRBV6-1 and TRBJ2-1; no reliable D call. Trimming took 5 bases from V and 5 from J, leaving 13 bases between them. The length of the CDR3 is 14 residues. Germline values: CDR1 MNHNS, CDR2 SASEGT. Here the CDR3 DNA reads TGTGCCAGCAGTCCAAATCTAGGAAACAATGAGCAGTTCTTC. As protein: CASSPNLGNNEQFF.

This chain links TRBV30 with TRBJ2-7; D possibly corresponds to TRBD1 (6 bases). The germline CDR1 and CDR2 sequences are GTSNPN and SVGIG (reference sequence). This CDR3 has 14 residues. The V gene lost 3 bases and the J gene lost 3 bases, with 15 bases spanning the gap. The CDR3 sequence is CAWRVDRLIYEQYF. The CDR3 coding sequence is TGTGCCTGGAGAGTTGACAGGTTGATCTACGAGCAGTACTTC.

The V and J genes are TRBV15 and TRBJ2-7; tentatively, D is TRBD1 (6 bases). This CDR3 is built from 15 residues. Trimming removed 0 bases from V and 3 bases from J, with 12 bases in between. CDR1 is LNHNV and CDR2 is YYDKDF in the germline V gene (reference sequence). The CDR3: CATSRDGQPNYEQYF. DNA of the CDR3: TGTGCCACCAGCAGAGATGGACAGCCGAACTACGAGCAGTACTTC.

This chain connects TRBV28 to TRBJ2-5; the match to TRBD1 covers 9 bases. Germline CDR1 is MDHEN and CDR2 is SYDVKM. V shed 8 bases, J shed 3 bases, and the junction held 10 bases outside the gene matches. The CDR3 totals 15 residues. The DNA for the CDR3 is TGTGCCAGCGGGGAGACAGGGGGGCCCGAAGAGACCCAGTACTTC. Its translation: CASGETGGPEETQYF.

This clonotype was counted a few times. V gene TRBV28 combines with J gene TRBJ1-6, with D possibly being TRBD1 (5 bases). Germline V gene sequence: CDR1 MDHEN, CDR2 SYDVKM. Trimming removed 7 bases at V and 5 bases at J, with 12 bases between. The CDR3 runs 14 residues. CDR3 sequence (DNA): TGTGCCAGCACCAAGGCGGGGGATAATTCACCCCTCCACTTT. Translated: CASTKAGDNSPLHF.

Only a few counts were recorded for this clonotype. This rearrangement joins TRBV4-1 to TRBJ2-7; 8 nucleotides agree with TRBD2. Germline V gene data show CDR1 as MGHRA and CDR2 as YSYEKL. The junction had 18 bases not matched to a gene; V was cut back by 4 bases and J by 7 bases. The CDR3 is 17 residues long. The CDR3 DNA reads as TGCGCCAGCAGCCGAATAGTCGGCGGGAGGCATTTGGGTGAGCAGTACTTC. The encoded protein is CASSRIVGGRHLGEQYF.

This clonotype was counted at least ten times. The chain recombines TRBV29-1 with TRBJ2-3; D possibly corresponds to TRBD2 (5 bases). CDR1 SQVTM and CDR2 ANQGSEA come from the germline V gene. The CDR3 is 14 amino acids. Trimming left V 7 bases short and J 0 bases short, with 14 bases between. The CDR3 loop reads CSAPGFGSTDTQYF. The CDR3, as DNA: TGCAGCGCCCCGGGGTTTGGCAGCACAGATACGCAGTATTTT.

The CDR3 region is CASSLVPVDEGSPLHF. The CDR3 DNA sequence: TGTGCCAGCAGCTTAGTTCCGGTGGACGAGGGTTCACCCCTCCACTTT. This chain uses TRBV7-2 with TRBJ1-6, with D unresolved. CDR3 size: 16 residues. Trimming removed 1 base at V and 9 bases at J, with 16 bases between. Germline loops: CDR1 SGHTA, CDR2 FQGNSA.

This sequence joins TRBV7-2 and TRBJ2-2; 13 bases line up with TRBD2. The V gene end was trimmed by 3 bases and the J gene end by 4 bases; junction bases not matched to a gene: 5. The germline V gene has CDR1 SGHTA and CDR2 FQGNSA. The CDR3 extends over 17 amino acids. CDR3 region: CASSLGLAGSSTGELFF. As DNA, the CDR3 is TGTGCCAGCAGCTTGGGACTAGCGGGATCGAGCACCGGGGAGCTGTTTTTT.

This clonotype was observed a few times. This sequence joins TRBV11-2 and TRBJ2-5; weak D call: TRBD1 (5 bases). The V and J ends lost 0 bases and 7 bases respectively, with 18 bases between them. CDR3 length: 16 amino acids. In germline, CDR1 is SGHAT, CDR2 FQNNGV. The CDR3: CASSLDFDSPIGTQYF. CDR3 bases: TGTGCCAGCAGCTTAGATTTTGACAGCCCGATAGGGACCCAGTACTTC.

In its sample, this clonotype was seen many times. The rearrangement links TRBV24-1 to TRBJ2-2; 8 bases are a match to TRBD1. Germline lookup yields CDR1 KGHDR and CDR2 SFDVKD. The CDR3 has 15 residues. V shed 4 bases and J 9 bases; nucleotides not matched to a gene: 9. CDR3 sequence reads: CATSERDRRGRELFF. CDR3 bases: TGTGCCACCAGTGAACGGGACAGGAGGGGGCGGGAGCTGTTTTTT.

This clonotype was recorded a few times. The genes are TRBV27 and TRBJ2-5; 10 bases align to TRBD2. Looked up from germline, CDR1 is MNHEY and CDR2 is SMNVEV (reference sequence). CDR3 length equals 14 residues. The V gene end was trimmed by 5 bases and the J gene end by 3 bases; junction bases not matched to a gene: 3. Written as DNA, the CDR3 is TGTGCCAGCAGTCCTAGCGGGAGAAAAGAGACCCAGTACTTC. Protein: CASSPSGRKETQYF.

The chain carries TRBV4-1 and TRBJ2-7; D not resolved. The CDR3 is 14 amino acids. Trimming stripped 4 bases from V and 3 bases from J, with 13 bases between. Germline V gene data show CDR1 as MGHRA and CDR2 as YSYEKL. CDR3 in DNA: TGCGCCAGCAGCCTAACCCTTGGCCTCTACGAGCAGTACTTC. Translation: CASSLTLGLYEQYF.

V usage is TRBV11-2 and J usage is TRBJ2-3; D remains unclear. This CDR3 is 15 amino acids long. Per germline, CDR1 SGHAT and CDR2 FQNNGV. Between the trimmed V and J ends, which lost 8 bases and 0 bases, there was a span of 15 bases. Here the CDR3 DNA reads TGTGCCAGCGGAAAGGGTTTCACTAGCACAGATACGCAGTATTTT. Residues: CASGKGFTSTDTQYF. Filled out from reference TRBV11-2 and TRBJ2-3, the complete variable domain reads EAGVAQSPRYKIIEKRQSVAFWCNPISGHATLYWYQQILGQGPKLLIQFQNNGVVDDSQLPKDRFSAERLKGVDSTLKIQPAKLEDSAVYLCASGKGFTSTDTQYFGPGTRLTVL.

The sample holds a few counts of this clonotype. The chain couples TRBV9 to TRBJ1-1, with 7 bases identical to TRBD1. The CDR3 has 14 residues. The V segment lost 3 bases and the J segment 0 bases; nucleotides outside the gene matches: 2. Germline V gene lookup returns CDR1 SGDLS and CDR2 YYNGEE. DNA for the CDR3: TGTGCCAGCAGCGAGGGACAGATGAACACTGAAGCTTTCTTT. Translated: CASSEGQMNTEAFF.

For the CDR3, the DNA is TGTGCCAGCAGCTTTGGTAGAAAAGAGACCCAGTACTTC. Its protein product is CASSFGRKETQYF. The chain couples TRBV11-2 to TRBJ2-5; D gene uncertain. The CDR3 contains 13 residues. Between the trimmed V and J ends, which lost 3 bases and 3 bases, there was a span of 8 bases. CDR1 is SGHAT, CDR2 FQNNGV, per germline.

V usage is TRBV29-1 and J usage is TRBJ2-1; the D is unclear. In germline, CDR1 is SQVTM, CDR2 ANQGSEA. V was trimmed by 6 bases and J by 4 bases, leaving 13 bases between them. The CDR3 is made up of 13 amino acids. As DNA, the CDR3 is TGCAGCGTCCCCCGCGCAGGATACAATGAGCAGTTCTTC. Residues: CSVPRAGYNEQFF.

This clonotype was observed a handful of times. The chain recombines TRBV5-1 with TRBJ2-1; 12 bases map to TRBD2. The germline V gene encodes CDR1 SGHRS and CDR2 YFSETQ. This CDR3 contains 18 residues. Trimming at V came to 4 bases and at J to 12 bases, leaving 20 bases not matched to a gene. This CDR3 reads CASSHPNKTSGSRLAQFF. CDR3 bases: TGCGCCAGCAGCCACCCCAACAAGACTAGCGGGAGTAGGCTGGCGCAGTTCTTC. Full variable domain (remainder filled in from reference TRBV5-1 and TRBJ2-1): KAGVTQTPRYLIKTRGQQVTLSCSPISGHRSVSWYQQTPGQGLQFLFEYFSETQRNKGNFPGRFSGRQFSNSRSEMNVSTLELGDSALYLCASSHPNKTSGSRLAQFFGPGTRLTVL.